Below are 8 T cell receptor beta chains sequenced from a single sample in a study of beta chain features in type 1 diabetes. Of the isolated RNA, all was reverse transcribed, and so the sequenced material was expressed TCRB transcripts. Only in-frame clones appear in the TCRdb table, and some are missing; sequencing was by immunoSEQ multiplex PCR. In the table there are about 350,000 clones, about 20% of which are singletons. Sequencing was performed on naive CD4+ T cells from blood. Receptors originate from a woman aged 18-29 years in good health.

The genes are TRBV2 and TRBJ2-5, with TRBD1 matching over 7 bases. Germline V gene sequence: CDR1 SNHLY, CDR2 FYNNEI. CDR3 length: 13 amino acids. The J segment lost 9 bases and the V segment lost 6 bases, leaving 10 bases of the junction unmatched. CDR3 DNA: TGTGCCAGCAGATCTGAGACAGGGACGCCCCAGTACTTC. This sequence encodes CASRSETGTPQYF.

This chain links TRBV18 with TRBJ2-7; 11 bases match TRBD2. Trimming took 3 bases from V and 3 from J; bases not matched to a gene: 4. Germline CDR1 KGHSH, CDR2 LQKENI. The CDR3 sequence is 15 residues long. CDR3 sequence (DNA): TGTGCCAGCTCACCGGGACTAGCGGCGAACTACGAGCAGTACTTC. It is translated as CASSPGLAANYEQYF. The full variable domain, in which reference TRBV18 and TRBJ2-7 provide the parts outside the CDR3, is NAGVMQNPRHLVRRRGQEARLRCSPMKGHSHVYWYRQLPEEGLKFMVYLQKENIIDESGMPKERFSAEFPKEGPSILRIQQVVRGDSAAYFCASSPGLAANYEQYFGPGTRLTVT.

The chain joins TRBV5-1 to TRBJ2-3; 9 bases fit TRBD2. Looked up from germline, CDR1 is SGHRS and CDR2 is YFSETQ. The CDR3 loop spans 18 amino acids. V was pared by 4 bases and J by 2 bases, with 14 bases of the junction left unmatched. The CDR3, as DNA: TGCGCCAGCAGCCCCCCGGCGGGAGGGGTTGGTCACACAGATACGCAGTATTTT. Its protein product is CASSPPAGGVGHTDTQYF.

This clone was seen a few times. V and J are TRBV30 and TRBJ2-7, with unresolved D. Trimming cost V 4 bases and J 2 bases, with 6 bases left between them. The CDR3 loop spans 11 amino acids. The germline CDR1 and CDR2 sequences are GTSNPN and SVGIG (reference sequence). The CDR3 bases are TGTGCCTGGAACGGAGCCTACGAGCAGTACTTC. Translating gives CAWNGAYEQYF.

This clone was counted a few times. The chain combines TRBV15 with TRBJ2-5; 11 bases line up with TRBD1. CDR1 LNHNV and CDR2 YYDKDF come from the germline V gene (reference sequence). The CDR3 spans 15 residues. V dropped 3 bases and J dropped 10; count of bases not matched to a gene: 10. In DNA, the CDR3 is TGTGCCACCAGCAGGCCAGACTGGGGACAGGGGGTCCAGTACTTC. Amino acid sequence: CATSRPDWGQGVQYF. Combining the CDR3 with reference TRBV15 and TRBJ2-5 gives the whole variable domain DAMVIQNPRYQVTQFGKPVTLSCSQTLNHNVMYWYQQKSSQAPKLLFHYYDKDFNNEADTPDNFQSRRPNTSFCFLDIRSPGLGDTAMYLCATSRPDWGQGVQYFGPGTRLLVL.

The rearrangement uses TRBV7-9 and TRBJ2-3, with D unclear. Trimming stripped 0 bases from V and 2 bases from J, with 9 bases between. The CDR3 covers 15 residues. Germline-derived CDR1 and CDR2 are SEHNR and FQNEAQ (reference sequence). The CDR3 DNA reads as TGTGCCAGCAGCTTAGCGCGCATTGCCACAGATACGCAGTATTTT. Its protein product is CASSLARIATDTQYF.

The chain recombines TRBV30 with TRBJ2-2; 7 nucleotides align to TRBD2. Germline V gene data show CDR1 as GTSNPN and CDR2 as SVGIG (reference sequence). Unmatched junction bases numbered 3, after V lost 2 bases and J lost 3 bases. This CDR3 is 14 amino acids long. The CDR3 region has the DNA TGTGCCTGGAGTTCAGCGGGATACACCGGGGAGCTGTTTTTT. Protein sequence: CAWSSAGYTGELFF.

V usage is TRBV4-3 and J usage is TRBJ2-1; unclear D gene. This CDR3 comprises 13 residues. V was pared by 1 base and J by 10 bases, with 11 bases between. Per the germline V gene, CDR1 is LGHNA and CDR2 is YSLEER. CDR3 residues: CASSQVWLGEQFF. For the CDR3, the DNA is TGCGCCAGCAGCCAAGTCTGGCTCGGGGAGCAGTTCTTC.